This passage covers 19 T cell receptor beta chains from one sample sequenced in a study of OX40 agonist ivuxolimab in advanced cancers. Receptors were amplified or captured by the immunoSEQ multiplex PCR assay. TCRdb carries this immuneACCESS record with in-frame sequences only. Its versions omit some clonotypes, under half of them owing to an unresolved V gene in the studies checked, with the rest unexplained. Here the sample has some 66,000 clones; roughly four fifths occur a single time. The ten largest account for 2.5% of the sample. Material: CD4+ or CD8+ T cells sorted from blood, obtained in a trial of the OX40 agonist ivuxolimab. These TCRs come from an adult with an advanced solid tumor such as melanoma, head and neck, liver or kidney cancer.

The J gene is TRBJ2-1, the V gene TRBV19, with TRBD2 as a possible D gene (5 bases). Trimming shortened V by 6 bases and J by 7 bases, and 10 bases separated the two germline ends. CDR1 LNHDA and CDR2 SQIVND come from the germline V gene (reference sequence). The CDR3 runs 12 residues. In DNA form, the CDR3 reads TGTGCCAGTAGCAGGACTTGGAATGAGCAGTTCTTC. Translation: CASSRTWNEQFF.

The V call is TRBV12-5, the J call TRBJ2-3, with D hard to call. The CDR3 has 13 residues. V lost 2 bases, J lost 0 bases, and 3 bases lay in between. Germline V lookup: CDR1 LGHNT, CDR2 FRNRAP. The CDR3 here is CASGLWSTDTQYF. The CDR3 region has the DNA TGTGCTAGTGGTTTGTGGAGCACAGATACGCAGTATTTT.

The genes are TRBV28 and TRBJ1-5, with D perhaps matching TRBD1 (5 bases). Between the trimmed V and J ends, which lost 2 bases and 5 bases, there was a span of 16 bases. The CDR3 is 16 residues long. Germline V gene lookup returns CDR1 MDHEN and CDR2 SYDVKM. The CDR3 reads CASSLAVGGSYQPQHF. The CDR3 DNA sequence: TGTGCCAGCAGTTTAGCTGTGGGGGGGTCATATCAGCCCCAGCATTTT.

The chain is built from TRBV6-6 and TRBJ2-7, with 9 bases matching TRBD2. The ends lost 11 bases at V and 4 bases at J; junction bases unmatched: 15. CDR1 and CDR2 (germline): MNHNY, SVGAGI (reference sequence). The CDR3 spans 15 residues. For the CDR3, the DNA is TGTGCCGCTTCGGTGGTAGCGGGAGTTGAGTACGAGCAGTACTTC. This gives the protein CAASVVAGVEYEQYF.

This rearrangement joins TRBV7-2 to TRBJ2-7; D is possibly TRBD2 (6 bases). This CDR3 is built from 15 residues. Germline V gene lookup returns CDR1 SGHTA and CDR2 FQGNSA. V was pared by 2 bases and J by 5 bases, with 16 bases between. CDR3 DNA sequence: TGTGCCAGCAGCTTATACGACGGGAAGCGGGACGAGCAGTACTTC. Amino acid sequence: CASSLYDGKRDEQYF.

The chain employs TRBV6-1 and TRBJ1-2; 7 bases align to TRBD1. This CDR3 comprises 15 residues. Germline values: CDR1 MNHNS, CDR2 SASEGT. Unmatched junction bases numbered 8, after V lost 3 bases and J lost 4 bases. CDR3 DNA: TGTGCCAGCAGTGATAGAGGGGGCGATAGCTATGGCTACACCTTC. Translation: CASSDRGGDSYGYTF.

In DNA, the CDR3 is TGTGCCAGCCGGACGCCCCCCTACGAGCAGTACTTC. As protein: CASRTPPYEQYF. The rearrangement links TRBV28 to TRBJ2-7, with D unclear. The V end lost 8 bases, the J end lost 2 bases, and 10 bases lay between the germline ends. Germline CDR1 is MDHEN and CDR2 is SYDVKM. This CDR3 spans 12 amino acids.

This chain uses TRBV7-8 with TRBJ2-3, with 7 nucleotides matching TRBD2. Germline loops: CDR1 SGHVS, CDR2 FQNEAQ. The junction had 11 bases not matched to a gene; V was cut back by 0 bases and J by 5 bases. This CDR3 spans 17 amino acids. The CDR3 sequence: CASSLASAGVEKDTQYF. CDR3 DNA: TGTGCCAGCAGCTTAGCTAGCGCGGGAGTGGAAAAAGATACGCAGTATTTT.

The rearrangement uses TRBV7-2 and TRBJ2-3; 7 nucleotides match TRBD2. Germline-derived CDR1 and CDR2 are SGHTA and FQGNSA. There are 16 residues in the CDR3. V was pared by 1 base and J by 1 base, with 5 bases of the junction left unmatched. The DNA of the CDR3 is TGTGCCAGCAGCTTAGGGGCGGGAGCTCGCACAGATACGCAGTATTTT. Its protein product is CASSLGAGARTDTQYF.

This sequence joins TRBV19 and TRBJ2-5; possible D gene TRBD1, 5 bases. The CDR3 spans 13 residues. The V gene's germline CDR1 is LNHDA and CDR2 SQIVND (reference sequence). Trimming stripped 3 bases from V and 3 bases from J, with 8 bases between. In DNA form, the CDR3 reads TGTGCCAGTAGTATGACCAGGGAAGAGACCCAGTACTTC. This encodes CASSMTREETQYF. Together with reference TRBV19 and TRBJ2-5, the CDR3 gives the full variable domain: DGGITQSPKYLFRKEGQNVTLSCEQNLNHDAMYWYRQDPGQGLRLIYYSQIVNDFQKGDIAEGYSVSREKKESFPLTVTSAQKNPTAFYLCASSMTREETQYFGPGTRLLVL.

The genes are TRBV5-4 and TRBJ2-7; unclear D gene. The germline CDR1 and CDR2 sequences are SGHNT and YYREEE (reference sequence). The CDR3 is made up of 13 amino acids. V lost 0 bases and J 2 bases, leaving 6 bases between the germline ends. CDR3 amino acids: CASSLGAAYEQYF. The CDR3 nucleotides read TGTGCCAGCAGCTTGGGGGCAGCCTACGAGCAGTACTTC. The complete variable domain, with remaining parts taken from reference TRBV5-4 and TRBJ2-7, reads ETGVTQSPTHLIKTRGQQVTLRCSSQSGHNTVSWYQQALGQGPQFIFQYYREEENGRGNFPPRFSGLQFPNYSSELNVNALELDDSALYLCASSLGAAYEQYFGPGTRLTVT.

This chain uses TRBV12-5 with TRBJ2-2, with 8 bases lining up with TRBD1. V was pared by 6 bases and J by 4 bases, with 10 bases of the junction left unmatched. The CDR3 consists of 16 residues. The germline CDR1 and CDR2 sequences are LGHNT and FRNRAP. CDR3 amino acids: CASGPGAGGSTGELFF. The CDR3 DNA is TGTGCTAGTGGCCCGGGGGCAGGGGGCTCCACCGGGGAGCTGTTTTTT.

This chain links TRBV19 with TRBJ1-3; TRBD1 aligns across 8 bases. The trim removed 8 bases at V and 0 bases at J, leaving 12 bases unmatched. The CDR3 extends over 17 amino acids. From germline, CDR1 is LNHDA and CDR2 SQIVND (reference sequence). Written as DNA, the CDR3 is TGTGCCAGTGGGGACAGGTCGAATGTGGTCTCTGGAAACACCATATATTTT. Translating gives CASGDRSNVVSGNTIYF.

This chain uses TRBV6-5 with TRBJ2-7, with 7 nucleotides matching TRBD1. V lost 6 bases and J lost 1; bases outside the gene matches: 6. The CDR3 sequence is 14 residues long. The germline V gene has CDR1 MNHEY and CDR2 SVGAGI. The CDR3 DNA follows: TGTGCCAGCAGCAATGGGGACAGATCCTACGAGCAGTACTTC. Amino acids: CASSNGDRSYEQYF.

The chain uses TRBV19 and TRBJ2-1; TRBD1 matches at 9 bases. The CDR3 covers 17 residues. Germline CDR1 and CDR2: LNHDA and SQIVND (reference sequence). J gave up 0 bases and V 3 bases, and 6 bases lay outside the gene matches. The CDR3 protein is CASSILGTGSSYNEQFF. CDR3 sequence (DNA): TGTGCCAGTAGTATCCTCGGGACAGGGAGCTCCTACAATGAGCAGTTCTTC.

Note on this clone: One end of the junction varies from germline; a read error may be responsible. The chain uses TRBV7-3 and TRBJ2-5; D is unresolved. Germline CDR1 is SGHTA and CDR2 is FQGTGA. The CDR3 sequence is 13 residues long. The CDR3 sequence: CASSLTGWETQYF. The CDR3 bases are TGTGCCAGCAGTTTAACTGGGTGGGAGACCCAGTACTTC.

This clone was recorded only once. CDR3 residues: CASSRSQGNEKLFF. The DNA of the CDR3 is TGTGCCAGCAGCCGTTCCCAGGGGAATGAAAAACTGTTTTTT. The rearrangement links TRBV5-4 to TRBJ1-4; the D gene is possibly TRBD1 (6 bases). From germline, CDR1 is SGHNT and CDR2 YYREEE (reference sequence). Trimming removed 4 bases from V and 5 bases from J, with 12 bases in between. The CDR3 is 14 amino acids.

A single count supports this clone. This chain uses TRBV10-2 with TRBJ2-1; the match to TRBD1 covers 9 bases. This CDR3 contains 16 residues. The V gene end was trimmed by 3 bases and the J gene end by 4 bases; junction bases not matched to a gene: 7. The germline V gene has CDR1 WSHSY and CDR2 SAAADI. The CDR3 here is CASSEVTGGGYNEQFF. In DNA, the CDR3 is TGCGCCAGCAGTGAAGTGACAGGGGGAGGATACAATGAGCAGTTCTTC.

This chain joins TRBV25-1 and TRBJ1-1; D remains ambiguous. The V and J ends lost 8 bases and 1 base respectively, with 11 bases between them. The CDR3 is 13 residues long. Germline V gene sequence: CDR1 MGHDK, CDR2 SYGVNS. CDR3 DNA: TGTGCCAGCCGTCGGTCGAGGAACACTGAAGCTTTCTTT. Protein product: CASRRSRNTEAFF.